The 16 T cell receptor beta chains below were found in one sample sequenced in a study of lymphopenia after photon versus proton radiotherapy. The table came from immunoSEQ multiplex PCR; TCRdb's copy has only in-frame clones and leaves some out. This table holds some 29,000 clones, about four fifths found once. Sequenced here: peripheral blood, sampled from a patient treated with photon-based radiotherapy. The receptors come from a man aged 45-60 years with gastric cancer.

The chain employs TRBV5-6 and TRBJ2-7; possibly TRBD1 or TRBD2 for D (5 bases each). Germline-derived CDR1 and CDR2 are SGHDT and YYEEEE. Deletions cut 4 bases from V and 4 bases from J, with 15 bases between. The CDR3 has 14 residues. The DNA of the CDR3 is TGTGCCAGCAGCCCCCCGGGACCTCGATACGAGCAGTACGTC. Translated, it gives CASSPPGPRYEQYV.

The chain links TRBV10-1 to TRBJ1-2; D possibly corresponds to TRBD1 (5 bases). The CDR3 spans 14 residues. The germline V and J ends were trimmed by 4 bases and 3 bases, with 12 bases remaining between them. Germline CDR1 WNHNN, CDR2 SYGVQD (reference sequence). CDR3: CASSGGTGDYGYTF. The CDR3 DNA is TGCGCCAGCAGTGGAGGGACGGGCGACTATGGCTACACCTTC.

This clone came up once. The chain combines TRBV7-9 with TRBJ2-3; D remains ambiguous. Germline V lookup: CDR1 SEHNR, CDR2 FQNEAQ (reference sequence). The CDR3 length is 13 residues. Trimming left V 5 bases short and J 3 bases short, with 9 bases between. The CDR3 DNA reads TGTGCCAGCAGCCCTGGGATTACAGATACGCAGTATTTT. It encodes CASSPGITDTQYF.

The DNA of the CDR3 is TGTGCCAGCGGCAGTACAGGGGTCTATAATGAGCAGTTCTTC. Protein sequence: CASGSTGVYNEQFF. This chain uses TRBV7-2 with TRBJ2-1; 7 positions agree with TRBD1. The CDR3 covers 14 residues. Germline values: CDR1 SGHTA, CDR2 FQGNSA. V trimming: 8 bases; J trimming: 7 bases; junction bases outside the gene matches: 11.

The CDR3 spells CASSKFNYGYTF. The CDR3 nucleotides read TGTGCCAGCAGCAAGTTCAACTATGGCTACACCTTC. The chain employs TRBV21-1 and TRBJ1-2. TRBV21-1 is a listed pseudogene. The CDR3 runs 12 residues.

The V gene is TRBV5-4, the J gene TRBJ2-2; the D is unclear. Trimming removed 2 bases from V and 1 base from J, with 6 bases in between. Germline lookup yields CDR1 SGHNT and CDR2 YYREEE (reference sequence). This CDR3 has 14 residues. The CDR3 region has the DNA TGTGCCAGCAGCTTACCAGGGAACACCGGGGAGCTGTTTTTT. This codes for CASSLPGNTGELFF.

This chain joins TRBV6-6 and TRBJ1-1, with D perhaps matching TRBD1 (5 bases). The CDR3 contains 14 residues. V lost 2 bases and J lost 3, with 10 bases in between. Germline CDR1 and CDR2: MNHNY and SVGAGI (reference sequence). CDR3 region: CASSYGPRDTEAFF. Written as DNA, the CDR3 is TGTGCCAGCAGTTACGGGCCCAGGGACACTGAAGCTTTCTTT.

The chain joins TRBV10-1 to TRBJ2-3, with 11 bases matching TRBD2. Trimming cost V 0 bases and J 2 bases; bases outside gene matches: 4. The germline gives CDR1 WNHNN, CDR2 SYGVQD (reference sequence). The CDR3 sequence is 17 residues long. In nucleotides, the CDR3 is TGCGCCAGCAGTGAGTCTACTAGCGGGGGCCTCACAGATACGCAGTATTTT. It specifies CASSESTSGGLTDTQYF.

The rearrangement joins TRBV5-1 to TRBJ2-3, with D possibly being TRBD1 (5 bases). Trimming pared 0 bases from V and 5 bases from J, leaving 7 bases between. The CDR3 totals 13 residues. The germline V gene encodes CDR1 SGHRS and CDR2 YFSETQ. The CDR3 spells CASSLDRRDTQYF. DNA for the CDR3: TGCGCCAGCAGCTTGGACAGGAGAGATACGCAGTATTTT.

This clone was seen only once. The chain uses TRBV11-3 and TRBJ2-3; D is perhaps TRBD1 or TRBD2 (7 bases each). The V gene's germline CDR1 is SGHNT and CDR2 YENEEA. Trimming took 5 bases from V and 1 from J, leaving 16 bases between them. The CDR3 consists of 16 residues. CDR3 coding DNA: TGTGCCAGCAGCGGGGGGGACAGATGGCGCACAGATACGCAGTATTTT. Its translation is CASSGGDRWRTDTQYF.

The rearrangement uses TRBV5-6 and TRBJ1-2; the D is unclear. Trimming took off 0 bases at V and 5 bases at J, with 17 bases between the two ends. Germline CDR1 SGHDT, CDR2 YYEEEE. This CDR3 has 16 amino acids. CDR3 loop: CASSLASGSRSYGYTF. In DNA, the CDR3 is TGTGCCAGCAGCTTGGCCTCCGGGAGTAGATCTTATGGCTACACCTTC.

The rearrangement joins TRBV11-3 to TRBJ1-1, with 8 positions matching TRBD1. Germline CDR1 is SGHNT and CDR2 is YENEEA. This CDR3 is 15 amino acids long. Germline trimming cut 5 bases from V and 3 bases from J; bases unmatched to any gene: 8. The chain's CDR3 is CASSRTGRLDTEAFF. The CDR3 nucleotides are TGTGCCAGCAGCCGGACAGGGCGACTGGACACTGAAGCTTTCTTT.

The chain uses TRBV2 and TRBJ2-2; the D call may be TRBD1 or TRBD2 (5 bases each). The germline gives CDR1 SNHLY, CDR2 FYNNEI. The CDR3 spans 14 residues. V was pared by 4 bases and J by 4 bases, with 10 bases between. This CDR3 reads CASSAIGTTGELFF. Written as DNA, the CDR3 is TGTGCCAGCAGTGCGATAGGGACCACCGGGGAGCTGTTTTTT.

The chain couples TRBV1 to TRBJ2-5; the table's D call, TRBD2, has no DNA check behind it. TRBV1 is labeled a pseudogene. The CDR3 runs 20 residues. The CDR3 reads CTSSHHPGVAGGRCAETQYF. CDR3 in DNA: TGCACCAGCAGCCACCACCCCGGGGTAGCGGGGGGGCGTTGCGCAGAGACCCAGTACTTC.

The rearrangement uses TRBV30 and TRBJ1-3, with TRBD1 as a possible D gene (5 bases). CDR3 length: 15 amino acids. Trimming pared 2 bases from V and 0 bases from J, leaving 11 bases between. The V gene's germline CDR1 is GTSNPN and CDR2 SVGIG (reference sequence). In DNA, the CDR3 is TGTGCCTGGAGTCACAGGTTACCCTCTGGAAACACCATATATTTT. This encodes CAWSHRLPSGNTIYF.

The V call is TRBV21-1, the J call TRBJ1-5; the table's D call TRBD1 went unverified against the DNA. TRBV21-1 corresponds to a pseudogene. This CDR3 has 17 amino acids. CDR3 bases: TGTGCCAGCAGCAGTCTACAGGACGGTCATAGCAATCAGCCCCAGCATTTT. This translates into CASSSLQDGHSNQPQHF.